The clone carrying this T cell receptor beta chain appeared many times. No antigen is known for it. The data belong to a study of T cells after yellow fever vaccination. Study-wide results and limits: Contaminating bulk clonotypes could be abundant in FACS-sorted repertoires. Of the clonotypes, a small share occurred in both CD4 and CD8 compartments.

TCRdb used MiXCR to reprocess the 5' RACE reads, holding one entry per CDR3 protein. Among approximately 74,000 distinct CDR3 sequences listed, approximately 6.2% were seen once. The V end was cut by 0 bases, the J end by 7 bases, with 7 bases between. This CDR3 has 13 amino acids. Germline V gene data show CDR1 as LGHNA and CDR2 as YSLEER. This TCR came from a man younger than 35 who received the YFV17D yellow fever vaccine. The V call is TRBV4-3, the J call TRBJ1-5; D unclear. Sequences were derived from CD4+ T cells sorted from PBMCs, sampled about 2 weeks after the first yellow fever vaccination. CDR3 amino acids: CASSQDVGQPQHF. The CDR3 DNA sequence: TGCGCCAGCAGCCAAGATGTGGGGCAGCCCCAGCATTTT.